A single sample gave rise to the 29 T cell receptor beta chains below, sequenced in a study of shared clonotypes between healthy human individuals. Sequencing was performed with immunoSEQ multiplex PCR; in TCRdb, only in-frame clones are kept and a portion is missing. This table holds over 2,000,000 clones, 93% found once. The naive CD8 fraction comprised CD45RO-negative cells positively selected for CCR7 and excluded terminally differentiated effector memory CD45RA+ cells. Sequencing was performed on naive CD8+ T cells from PBMCs. The origin of the receptors is a man between 18 and 29 years old in good health. Some clones in this sample may be carry-over from other donors' samples.

CDR3: CATIASFLEGEESGDEQFF. Here the CDR3 DNA reads TGCGCCACCATAGCATCCTTCTTAGAGGGGGAGGAGTCTGGCGATGAGCAGTTCTTC. The chain carries TRBV10-2 and TRBJ2-1; perhaps D is TRBD1 or TRBD2 (6 bases each). The V end lost 10 bases, the J end lost 8 bases, and 36 bases lay between the germline ends. The CDR3 extends over 19 amino acids. Per the germline V gene, CDR1 is WSHSY and CDR2 is SAAADI.

The chain links TRBV4-1 to TRBJ1-2, with 9 bases that match TRBD1. With V trimmed by 1 base and J by 10 bases, 7 bases remained unmatched. Germline V lookup: CDR1 MGHRA, CDR2 YSYEKL. This CDR3 spans 14 amino acids. The CDR3 DNA follows: TGCGCCAGCAGCCAAGGCTGGGACAGGGTGGACTACACCTTC. Translated: CASSQGWDRVDYTF.

This clone has a single count. V is TRBV7-8 and J is TRBJ2-3; 10 positions agree with TRBD1. CDR1 SGHVS and CDR2 FQNEAQ come from the germline V gene. The V and J ends lost 5 bases and 2 bases, in that order; junction bases with no gene match: 7. The CDR3 contains 16 residues. The CDR3 coding sequence is TGTGCCAGCAGCAGAACCGGGACAGGGGCCACAGATACGCAGTATTTT. It yields the protein CASSRTGTGATDTQYF.

DNA for the CDR3: TGTGCCAGCAGCATAGGGACCCAACGAGGGCGGGAGACCCAGTACTTC. This encodes CASSIGTQRGRETQYF. The J gene is TRBJ2-5, the V gene TRBV11-2, with D perhaps given as TRBD1 or TRBD2 (5 bases each). This CDR3 is built from 16 residues. Trimming pared 5 bases from V and 5 bases from J, leaving 21 bases between. Germline CDR1 SGHAT, CDR2 FQNNGV.

The V call is TRBV7-3, the J call TRBJ1-4; D is uncertain. Germline CDR1 SGHTA, CDR2 FQGTGA. V was trimmed by 4 bases and J by 12 bases, leaving 6 bases between them. The CDR3 totals 10 residues. The CDR3 DNA is TGTGCCAGCAGCTCCCCGGAACTGTTTTTT. Its translation is CASSSPELFF.

V is TRBV11-1 and J is TRBJ2-3, with 8 positions matching TRBD1. V shed 5 bases, J shed 2 bases, and the junction held 12 bases outside the gene matches. The CDR3 is 17 amino acids. Germline V gives CDR1 SGHAT, CDR2 FQDESV (reference sequence). DNA for the CDR3: TGTGCCAGCAGCCTCAGTCCGGGACAGGCATACACAGATACGCAGTATTTT. Its protein product is CASSLSPGQAYTDTQYF.

The chain links TRBV27 to TRBJ1-2, with TRBD1 identical over 10 bases. The CDR3 is 15 amino acids. The V and J ends lost 9 bases and 0 bases, in that order; junction bases with no gene match: 7. CDR1 and CDR2 from the germline V gene are MNHEY and SMNVEV (reference sequence). The CDR3: CASFTGTGANYGYTF. The CDR3 region has the DNA TGTGCCAGTTTCACGGGGACAGGGGCTAACTATGGCTACACCTTC.

The genes are TRBV28 and TRBJ2-7, with 8 bases identical to TRBD2. Germline-derived CDR1 and CDR2 are MDHEN and SYDVKM. CDR3 size: 14 residues. V shed 5 bases and J 3 bases; nucleotides not matched to a gene: 6. The DNA of the CDR3 is TGTGCCAGCAGTCCTTACGGGACTAGCTACGAGCAGTACTTC. This encodes CASSPYGTSYEQYF. Combining the CDR3 with reference TRBV28 and TRBJ2-7 gives the whole variable domain DVKVTQSSRYLVKRTGEKVFLECVQDMDHENMFWYRQDPGLGLRLIYFSYDVKMKEKGDIPEGYSVSREKKERFSLILESASTNQTSMYLCASSPYGTSYEQYFGPGTRLTVT.

CDR3 in amino acids: CASGGTVQDTQYF. DNA for the CDR3: TGTGCCAGCGGCGGGACGGTTCAGGATACGCAGTATTTT. This sequence joins TRBV27 and TRBJ2-3; D is possibly TRBD2 (6 bases). CDR3 length: 13 residues. V was trimmed by 8 bases and J by 6 bases, leaving 15 bases between them. Germline V lookup: CDR1 MNHEY, CDR2 SMNVEV (reference sequence).

V is TRBV30 and J is TRBJ1-4; D not certain. V lost 2 bases and J lost 3, with 10 bases in between. Per the germline V gene, CDR1 is GTSNPN and CDR2 is SVGIG (reference sequence). The CDR3 loop spans 14 amino acids. CDR3 sequence (DNA): TGTGCCTGGAGTAAACCAGCCGCTAATGAAAAACTGTTTTTT. Translation gives CAWSKPAANEKLFF. Full variable domain (remainder filled in from reference TRBV30 and TRBJ1-4): SQTIHQWPATLVQPVGSPLSLECTVEGTSNPNLYWYRQAAGRGLQLLFYSVGIGQISSEVPQNLSASRPQDRQFILSSKKLLLSDSGFYLCAWSKPAANEKLFFGSGTQLSVL.

The rearrangement links TRBV28 to TRBJ1-5; D is ambiguous. There are 13 residues in the CDR3. Per germline, CDR1 MDHEN and CDR2 SYDVKM. V lost 5 bases and J 10 bases, leaving 15 bases between the germline ends. In DNA, the CDR3 is TGTGCCAGCAGTGAAAAAGACGGATCTCCCCAGCATTTT. This codes for CASSEKDGSPQHF. The complete variable domain, with remaining parts taken from reference TRBV28 and TRBJ1-5, reads DVKVTQSSRYLVKRTGEKVFLECVQDMDHENMFWYRQDPGLGLRLIYFSYDVKMKEKGDIPEGYSVSREKKERFSLILESASTNQTSMYLCASSEKDGSPQHFGDGTRLSIL.

For the CDR3, the DNA is TGCGCCAGCAGCCAAGGATCGCGGGGAGTGCTGTACTTC. It codes for CASSQGSRGVLYF. The gene calls are TRBV4-1 and TRBJ2-7, with TRBD2 as a possible D gene (6 bases). The germline V gene encodes CDR1 MGHRA and CDR2 YSYEKL. The CDR3 consists of 13 residues. The ends were cut back, 1 base at V and 12 bases at J, with 16 bases in the middle.

The rearrangement joins TRBV13 to TRBJ2-3; weak D call: TRBD2 (6 bases). This CDR3 region has 15 residues. Germline lookup yields CDR1 PRHDT and CDR2 FYEKMQ (reference sequence). Trimming stripped 5 bases from V and 7 bases from J, with 19 bases between. Here the CDR3 DNA reads TGTGCCAGCAGCAAAGTGGGGACTGACCCTTATACGCAGTATTTT. Translating gives CASSKVGTDPYTQYF.

Only a few counts were recorded for this clone. This sequence joins TRBV7-2 and TRBJ2-3, with D possibly being TRBD2 (5 bases). This CDR3 is 16 amino acids long. Per germline, CDR1 SGHTA and CDR2 FQGNSA. Trimming shortened V by 1 base and J by 4 bases, and 15 bases separated the two germline ends. In nucleotides, the CDR3 is TGTGCCAGCAGCTTAGGAGGTTTCAGAGCGGCAGATACGCAGTATTTT. Translated: CASSLGGFRAADTQYF.

The V call is TRBV19, the J call TRBJ2-2; TRBD2 aligns across 13 bases. Germline lookup yields CDR1 LNHDA and CDR2 SQIVND (reference sequence). V was pared by 5 bases and J by 4 bases, with 10 bases of the junction left unmatched. CDR3 length: 18 amino acids. The CDR3 DNA follows: TGTGCCAGTAGTCCACGACTAGCGGGAGGTAGGGCCACCGGGGAGCTGTTTTTT. Amino acid sequence: CASSPRLAGGRATGELFF. Based on the CDR3 plus reference TRBV19 and TRBJ2-2, the full variable domain is DGGITQSPKYLFRKEGQNVTLSCEQNLNHDAMYWYRQDPGQGLRLIYYSQIVNDFQKGDIAEGYSVSREKKESFPLTVTSAQKNPTAFYLCASSPRLAGGRATGELFFGEGSRLTVL.

The chain carries TRBV4-1 and TRBJ2-3; D not resolved. The V end lost 4 bases, the J end lost 0 bases, and 17 bases lay between the germline ends. The length of the CDR3 is 17 residues. Germline assignment: CDR1 MGHRA and CDR2 YSYEKL. CDR3 DNA sequence: TGCGCCAGCAGCCGGACCGAGCCCGATTCTAGCACAGATACGCAGTATTTT. This codes for CASSRTEPDSSTDTQYF.

The chain joins TRBV19 to TRBJ2-1; D gene uncertain. The V gene's germline CDR1 is LNHDA and CDR2 SQIVND (reference sequence). V lost 3 bases, J lost 6 bases, and 12 bases lay in between. CDR3 length: 14 residues. This chain's CDR3 is CASSILPRGNEQFF. The CDR3 bases are TGTGCCAGTAGTATTCTCCCTAGAGGCAATGAGCAGTTCTTC.

The V call is TRBV7-9, the J call TRBJ2-3; 12 nucleotides line up with TRBD2. The CDR3 is 16 amino acids. CDR1 is SEHNR and CDR2 is FQNEAQ in the germline V gene (reference sequence). The V segment lost 5 bases and the J segment 6 bases; nucleotides outside the gene matches: 9. The CDR3 spells CASSQLLAGGRDTQYF. CDR3 sequence (DNA): TGTGCCAGCAGCCAATTACTAGCGGGAGGCCGGGATACGCAGTATTTT.

The chain joins TRBV6-1 to TRBJ1-2; unclear D gene. CDR1 MNHNS and CDR2 SASEGT come from the germline V gene. This CDR3 spans 14 amino acids. V gave up 2 bases and J gave up 1 base, with 8 bases separating them. In DNA form, the CDR3 reads TGTGCCAGCAGTGAACTGTACAGTAACTATGGCTACACCTTC. Its translation: CASSELYSNYGYTF.

V usage is TRBV10-3 and J usage is TRBJ2-5, with D perhaps TRBD1 (5 bases). This CDR3 is built from 13 residues. Looked up from germline, CDR1 is ENHRY and CDR2 is SYGVKD. V was shortened by 6 bases and J by 5 bases, with 13 bases between the two germline ends. CDR3: CAIRDKLGETQYF. The CDR3 DNA reads as TGTGCCATCAGGGACAAACTTGGGGAGACCCAGTACTTC.

The CDR3 protein is CASSPQPGQGRISQETQYF. The CDR3 DNA reads TGTGCCAGCAGCCCTCAACCGGGACAGGGCCGTATCTCACAAGAGACCCAGTACTTC. The chain has TRBV7-9 and TRBJ2-5, with TRBD1 matching over 9 bases. Per germline, CDR1 SEHNR and CDR2 FQNEAQ (reference sequence). Unmatched junction bases numbered 18, after V lost 5 bases and J lost 2 bases. The CDR3 extends over 19 amino acids.

On this clone itself: The sample has other DNA sequences that encode this CDR3 too. This rearrangement joins TRBV27 to TRBJ2-7; no clear D gene. CDR1 and CDR2 (germline): MNHEY, SMNVEV (reference sequence). Trimming left V 3 bases short and J 1 base short, with 7 bases between. CDR3 length: 13 amino acids. CDR3 amino acids: CASSLGYSYEQYF. The CDR3 DNA is TGTGCCAGCAGTTTGGGCTATTCCTACGAGCAGTACTTC.

The chain has TRBV5-4 and TRBJ2-7; 13 nucleotides align to TRBD2. Germline V CDR1 and CDR2: SGHNT, YYREEE (reference sequence). This CDR3 is 15 amino acids long. V lost 4 bases, J lost 4 bases, and 5 bases stayed unmatched. The CDR3 region is CASSPGTSGIYEQYF. The CDR3 coding sequence is TGTGCCAGCAGCCCCGGGACTAGCGGGATTTACGAGCAGTACTTC.

This sequence joins TRBV6-5 and TRBJ1-1; D uncertain. Germline values: CDR1 MNHEY, CDR2 SVGAGI. The CDR3 is made up of 14 amino acids. V was shortened by 2 bases and J by 3 bases, with 10 bases between the two germline ends. CDR3 nucleotide sequence: TGTGCCAGCAGTTACGACTCTCATTACACTGAAGCTTTCTTT. It encodes CASSYDSHYTEAFF.

The V gene is TRBV18, the J gene TRBJ1-1; D gene unclear. This CDR3 comprises 14 residues. Germline CDR1 reads KGHSH; CDR2 reads LQKENI. Between the trimmed V and J ends, which lost 5 bases and 0 bases, there was a span of 10 bases. DNA of the CDR3: TGTGCCAGCTCAGCATCTAGGATGAACACTGAAGCTTTCTTT. As protein: CASSASRMNTEAFF.

This chain links TRBV7-9 with TRBJ1-1; D not resolved. V was clipped by 5 bases and J by 0 bases, with 13 bases between them. This CDR3 spans 15 amino acids. Germline CDR1 reads SEHNR; CDR2 reads FQNEAQ (reference sequence). The CDR3 coding sequence is TGTGCCAGCAGCAGGAGAGACGGAATGAACACTGAAGCTTTCTTT. Amino acid sequence: CASSRRDGMNTEAFF.

The rearrangement links TRBV15 to TRBJ2-3; the D gene is possibly TRBD1 (6 bases). V dropped 4 bases and J dropped 2 bases, with 13 bases sitting between them. The CDR3 has 15 residues. Germline CDR1 and CDR2: LNHNV and YYDKDF (reference sequence). CDR3 DNA: TGTGCCACCAGCATGGACAGAAAGCACACAGATACGCAGTATTTT. Translation: CATSMDRKHTDTQYF. The full variable domain, rest sourced from reference TRBV15 and TRBJ2-3, is DAMVIQNPRYQVTQFGKPVTLSCSQTLNHNVMYWYQQKSSQAPKLLFHYYDKDFNNEADTPDNFQSRRPNTSFCFLDIRSPGLGDTAMYLCATSMDRKHTDTQYFGPGTRLTVL.

With respect to this clone: This CDR3 is also generated by other DNA sequences in the sample. The J gene is TRBJ2-5, the V gene TRBV2; D perhaps matches TRBD2 (5 bases). V was cut by 0 bases and J by 5 bases, with 10 bases left in between. The CDR3 runs 14 residues. Looked up from germline, CDR1 is SNHLY and CDR2 is FYNNEI. The chain's CDR3 is CASSEAGRRETQYF. The CDR3 nucleotides read TGTGCCAGCAGTGAAGCAGGGAGAAGGGAGACCCAGTACTTC.

V usage is TRBV19 and J usage is TRBJ1-3; no definite D call. V shed 6 bases and J shed 3 bases, with 18 bases lying between them. This CDR3 spans 16 amino acids. Germline assignment: CDR1 LNHDA and CDR2 SQIVND (reference sequence). The CDR3, as DNA: TGTGCCAGTAGCCCTATATGGTCAGAATATGGAAACACCATATATTTT. Protein product: CASSPIWSEYGNTIYF.